These T cell receptor beta chains were read from a single sample in a study of blood T cell repertoires in COVID-19. TCRdb's copy holds only in-frame clones and misses some; the assay was immunoSEQ multiplex PCR. The profile shows 100,000 to 150,000 clones, approximately 84% of them singletons. Sequencing was carried out using peripheral blood. Receptors originate from a woman of 80 years or more with acute or convalescent COVID-19. Each CDR3 is given with its conserved first and last residue.

v_gene,CDR3aa
TRBV5-1,CASSNRDRGGETQYF
TRBV6-5,CASRRGFSGNTIYF
TRBV6-1,CASTHGQLPNSPLHF
TRBV30,CAWSVGGSSYEQYF
TRBV19,CASSGRTSGFGDTQYF
TRBV21-1,CGRVGTFSGNTIYF
TRBV7-9,CATTNLGSGGYQETQYF
TRBV19,CASSMGGGRSYEQYF
TRBV7-9,CASSLSRQGTPAGTGELFF
TRBV5-8,CASRLGGYTF
TRBV5-1,CASSRAQGATDTQYF
TRBV5-6,CASSFRGYGNTIYF
TRBV30,CACTTGDYNSPLHF
TRBV19,CASSPSGLMVNEQFF
TRBV18,CASSPPTGLAEPGTQYF
TRBV21-1,CASSKGGGPRQETQYF
TRBV19,CASSNPGQSLNIQYF
TRBV5-4,CASSLRQGGDSGYTF
TRBV2,CASSLMGLSYEQYF
TRBV2,CASTWDRGGEKLFF
TRBV5-1,CASSLERFYEQYF
TRBV6-5,CASSSGTSNNEQFF
TRBV2,CASSGTGGSSGANVLTF
TRBV25-1,CASWRGQGYGYTF
TRBV18,CASSRRTGGGYTF
TRBV7-9,CASSPGAPLAGGYNEQFF
TRBV30,CAWGKGTTGRNQPQHF
TRBV6-2/TRBV6-3,CASSGRTGSSYNSPLHF
TRBV6-2/TRBV6-3,CASSHGLAGGQETQYF
TRBV5-1,CASSIPQQGGISTEAFF
TRBV7-9,CASSLDFGLRGTGELFF
TRBV3-1/TRBV3-2,CASTRTGGNSPLHF
TRBV12-3/TRBV12-4,CASSLRGNTEAFF
TRBV19,CASSRSGSTDTQYF
TRBV6-6,CASSYGGENQPQHF
TRBV7-2,CASSLVAGGNNEQFF
TRBV30,CASTRTGSSYNSPLHF
TRBV19,CATDQGSGANVLTF
TRBV5-6,CASSYRGLDQPQHF
TRBV11-2,CASSLVGTGVNTEAFF
TRBV18,CASSPNEGLASNYGYTF
TRBV18,CASSYLREGLGNIYEQYF
TRBV19,CASSKGALNTEAFF
TRBV11-2,CASSFEASRAFTGELFF
TRBV16,CASSQQGQNTEAFF
TRBV7-9,CASSLGTGKFVGYTF
TRBV5-6,CASSLQNYGYTF
TRBV7-9,CASSLKQDASYNEQFF